A single sample gave rise to the 4 T cell receptor beta chains below, sequenced in a study of T cells after yellow fever vaccination. TCRdb re-called the 5' RACE reads with MiXCR, one entry per CDR3 protein. The sample holds tens of thousands of distinct CDR3 sequences; over 5% are singletons and the top ten take around 25%. This specimen consisted of PBMCs, either bulk or a sorted T-cell subset (CD4+, CD8+, memory, or dextramer-sorted; not recorded which), obtained on the day of the yellow fever booster vaccination. The receptors originated from a man aged 30 to 45 who received the YFV17D yellow fever vaccine.

This clonotype was observed many times. The rearrangement joins TRBV7-9 to TRBJ2-1; TRBD1 matches at 8 bases. The germline V gene encodes CDR1 SEHNR and CDR2 FQNEAQ (reference sequence). This CDR3 spans 15 amino acids. Unmatched junction bases numbered 9, after V lost 5 bases and J lost 6 bases. The CDR3 DNA is TGTGCCAGCAGCCCAAAGGACAGGGCGGTCAATGAGCAGTTCTTC. Protein sequence: CASSPKDRAVNEQFF.

CDR3 sequence reads: CASSWRTSGRDYEQYF. The CDR3 bases are TGTGCCAGCAGCTGGAGGACTAGCGGGAGGGATTACGAGCAGTACTTC. The chain links TRBV5-6 to TRBJ2-7; 15 bases are a match to TRBD2. In germline, CDR1 is SGHDT, CDR2 YYEEEE. The CDR3 consists of 16 residues. Trimming took 3 bases from V and 4 from J; bases not matched to a gene: 5.

This clonotype was seen repeatedly, ten times or more. The rearrangement joins TRBV7-2 to TRBJ2-1; D is possibly TRBD1 or TRBD2 (5 bases each). The germline V gene has CDR1 SGHTA and CDR2 FQGNSA. V lost 8 bases to trimming and J lost 7 bases, with 9 bases between them. The CDR3 totals 11 residues. The CDR3 nucleotides read TGTGCCAGCGGGACGAGAAATGAGCAGTTCTTC. Translating gives CASGTRNEQFF. Based on the CDR3 plus reference TRBV7-2 and TRBJ2-1, the full variable domain is GAGVSQSPSNKVTEKGKDVELRCDPISGHTALYWYRQSLGQGLEFLIYFQGNSAPDKSGLPSDRFSAERTGGSVSTLTIQRTQQEDSAVYLCASGTRNEQFFGPGTRLTVL.

At least ten counts were recorded for this clonotype. The CDR3 region has the DNA TGCAGTGCTAGCCAGGGGTCACACACCGGGGAGCTGTTTTTT. Its protein product is CSASQGSHTGELFF. This chain links TRBV20-1 with TRBJ2-2; D is perhaps TRBD1 (6 bases). The germline V and J ends were trimmed by 3 bases and 3 bases, with 11 bases remaining between them. This CDR3 region has 14 residues. The germline V gene has CDR1 DFQATT and CDR2 SNEGSKA (reference sequence).